These 21 T cell receptor beta chains originate from one sample sequenced in a study of graft-versus-host responses after intestinal transplantation. These receptors are not linked to any known antigen. The method was immunoSEQ multiplex PCR; TCRdb's version includes in-frame clones alone and lacks a portion of them. The table includes roughly 98,000 clones, over 80% detected once. Sequenced here: unstimulated CD8+ T cells sorted from spleen or lymph node cells, sampled before transplant. Source of these receptors: a human donor who was the organ donor for an intestinal transplant.

The CDR3 DNA is TGTGCCAGTAGTATTACAGGGGCGGGCACTGAAGCTTTCTTT. Its translation: CASSITGAGTEAFF. The V gene is TRBV19, the J gene TRBJ1-1, with TRBD1 identical over 7 bases. CDR3 length: 14 amino acids. J lost 4 bases, V lost 3 bases, and 5 bases had no gene match. Germline CDR1 reads LNHDA; CDR2 reads SQIVND (reference sequence).

V usage is TRBV11-1 and J usage is TRBJ1-1; a possible D gene is TRBD1 (6 bases). The V gene lost 1 base and the J gene lost 3 bases, with 12 bases spanning the gap. CDR1 is SGHAT and CDR2 is FQDESV in the germline V gene (reference sequence). The CDR3 is made up of 15 amino acids. The DNA for the CDR3 is TGTGCCAGCAGCTTAGATTACAGGGAAGACACTGAAGCTTTCTTT. This gives the protein CASSLDYREDTEAFF.

V usage is TRBV6-5 and J usage is TRBJ1-6, with TRBD1 matching 10 bases. V dropped 8 bases and J dropped 8; count of bases not matched to a gene: 3. The CDR3 has 13 residues. The germline CDR1 and CDR2 sequences are MNHEY and SVGAGI. This CDR3 is CASSGQGDSPLHF. Written as DNA, the CDR3 is TGTGCCAGCTCCGGACAGGGGGATTCACCCCTCCACTTT.

Written as DNA, the CDR3 is TGTGCCAGCAGCCAAGGGGTTAGCGGGGCCCCCTCCGAGCAGTACTTC. Translated, it gives CASSQGVSGAPSEQYF. The V and J genes are TRBV4-2 and TRBJ2-7; TRBD2 aligns across 8 bases. CDR3 length equals 16 residues. Trimming at V came to 1 base and at J to 6 bases, leaving 11 bases not matched to a gene. Germline V lookup: CDR1 LGHNA, CDR2 YNFKEQ.

This sequence joins TRBV15 and TRBJ1-2; 7 nucleotides line up with TRBD1. V lost 0 bases to trimming and J lost 3 bases; unmatched junction nucleotides: 7. CDR1 and CDR2 from the germline V gene are LNHNV and YYDKDF (reference sequence). The CDR3 is 16 residues long. CDR3 bases: TGTGCCACCAGCAGAGACCGAGCCGGGACAGACTATGGCTACACCTTC. Its protein is CATSRDRAGTDYGYTF.

This clone was seen a single time. V gene TRBV7-7 combines with J gene TRBJ1-2; D gene ambiguous. Trimming pared 11 bases from V and 6 bases from J, leaving 7 bases between. Germline V CDR1 and CDR2: SSHAT, FNYEAQ (reference sequence). The CDR3 covers 9 residues. The CDR3 DNA reads TGTGCCCCTGGAGATGGCTACACCTTC. Protein: CAPGDGYTF.

The J gene is TRBJ1-3, the V gene TRBV5-1, with D perhaps matching TRBD1 (6 bases). Germline V gene data show CDR1 as SGHRS and CDR2 as YFSETQ. The CDR3 loop spans 16 amino acids. Trimming removed 0 bases from V and 0 bases from J, with 10 bases in between. CDR3 sequence reads: CASSLDGQYSGNTIYF. The CDR3 DNA is TGCGCCAGCAGCTTGGATGGACAGTACTCTGGAAACACCATATATTTT.

V and J are TRBV7-2 and TRBJ2-7; a weak D match, TRBD2 (5 bases). V was pared by 2 bases and J by 1 base, with 12 bases between. The CDR3 totals 15 residues. Germline V gene sequence: CDR1 SGHTA, CDR2 FQGNSA. CDR3 region: CASSLMPSPSYEQYF. The CDR3 DNA reads TGTGCCAGCAGCTTAATGCCTAGCCCATCCTACGAGCAGTACTTC.

This clone was seen only once. The genes are TRBV19 and TRBJ2-7, with D unresolved. Germline lookup yields CDR1 LNHDA and CDR2 SQIVND (reference sequence). This CDR3 has 13 residues. Deletions cut 8 bases from V and 3 bases from J, with 14 bases between. CDR3 region: CASAYSAIYEQYF. The DNA for the CDR3 is TGTGCCAGTGCATACAGTGCCATCTACGAGCAGTACTTC. The full variable domain, its missing parts supplied by reference TRBV19 and TRBJ2-7, is DGGITQSPKYLFRKEGQNVTLSCEQNLNHDAMYWYRQDPGQGLRLIYYSQIVNDFQKGDIAEGYSVSREKKESFPLTVTSAQKNPTAFYLCASAYSAIYEQYFGPGTRLTVT.

The chain recombines TRBV19 with TRBJ2-4, with a tentative D call TRBD2 (5 bases). Germline CDR1 and CDR2: LNHDA and SQIVND (reference sequence). The V end lost 5 bases, the J end lost 7 bases, and 12 bases lay between the germline ends. The CDR3 length is 13 residues. CDR3 sequence reads: CASSLHQRNIQYF. CDR3 DNA: TGTGCCAGTAGTTTACACCAGCGGAACATTCAGTACTTC.

V usage is TRBV5-1 and J usage is TRBJ2-5, with D possibly matching TRBD2 (6 bases). The V and J ends lost 4 bases and 4 bases respectively, with 20 bases between them. Germline CDR1 reads SGHRS; CDR2 reads YFSETQ. The CDR3 sequence is 16 residues long. The CDR3 bases are TGCGCCAGCAGCCCGACGGAGGTGGTCGGGGGAGAGACCCAGTACTTC. Its translation: CASSPTEVVGGETQYF.

V is TRBV28 and J is TRBJ2-2, with TRBD1 matching over 7 bases. Germline lookup yields CDR1 MDHEN and CDR2 SYDVKM. The junction had 8 bases not matched to a gene; V was cut back by 4 bases and J by 6 bases. The CDR3 has 15 amino acids. The CDR3, as DNA: TGTGCCAGCAGTTCCGGGACAGAGAGCCCCGGGGAGCTGTTTTTT. It translates to CASSSGTESPGELFF. The whole variable domain, remainder taken from reference TRBV28 and TRBJ2-2, is DVKVTQSSRYLVKRTGEKVFLECVQDMDHENMFWYRQDPGLGLRLIYFSYDVKMKEKGDIPEGYSVSREKKERFSLILESASTNQTSMYLCASSSGTESPGELFFGEGSRLTVL.

The chain couples TRBV4-1 to TRBJ2-4, with 10 nucleotides matching TRBD2. CDR1 MGHRA and CDR2 YSYEKL come from the germline V gene. V gave up 0 bases and J gave up 9 bases; unmatched junction bases: 5. The CDR3 consists of 15 residues. CDR3 protein: CASSQELAGEGIQYF. Here the CDR3 DNA reads TGCGCCAGCAGCCAAGAGCTAGCGGGAGAGGGCATTCAGTACTTC.

This clone was seen just once. This chain uses TRBV19 with TRBJ1-1; 7 bases map to TRBD1. Germline V CDR1 and CDR2: LNHDA, SQIVND (reference sequence). The CDR3 consists of 13 residues. Trimming removed 6 bases from V and 4 bases from J; junction bases left unmatched: 5. CDR3 amino acids: CASRQTGFTEAFF. CDR3 coding DNA: TGTGCCAGTAGACAGACAGGGTTCACTGAAGCTTTCTTT.

V gene TRBV7-2 combines with J gene TRBJ1-3; TRBD1 is a possible D gene (5 bases). The CDR3 totals 19 residues. CDR1 is SGHTA and CDR2 is FQGNSA in the germline V gene. Trimming removed 1 base at V and 2 bases at J, with 21 bases between. The CDR3 DNA sequence: TGTGCCAGCAGCTTAGAGGGACTTAGTTGGGGGAAAGCTGGAAACACCATATATTTT. Its protein product is CASSLEGLSWGKAGNTIYF.

The V gene is TRBV5-6, the J gene TRBJ1-2, with TRBD1 matching over 7 bases. CDR3 length: 14 amino acids. V shed 2 bases, J shed 2 bases, and the junction held 3 bases outside the gene matches. Germline values: CDR1 SGHDT, CDR2 YYEEEE. CDR3 bases: TGTGCCAGCAGCTTTAGGACAGGAAACTATGGCTACACCTTC. Translation gives CASSFRTGNYGYTF.

The V gene is TRBV27, the J gene TRBJ2-4, with 14 nucleotides matching TRBD2. The CDR3 loop spans 16 amino acids. J lost 7 bases, V lost 5 bases, and 7 bases had no gene match. Per germline, CDR1 MNHEY and CDR2 SMNVEV (reference sequence). The CDR3 DNA is TGTGCCAGCAGTAACGGACTAGCGGGAGGCGGGAACATTCAGTACTTC. This gives the protein CASSNGLAGGGNIQYF.

For the CDR3, the DNA is TGTGCCAGCAGCCCCAGGACAGGCCGGTATGAATACACTGAAGCTTTCTTT. It yields the protein CASSPRTGRYEYTEAFF. This sequence joins TRBV13 and TRBJ1-1; the match to TRBD1 covers 7 bases. Germline lookup yields CDR1 PRHDT and CDR2 FYEKMQ (reference sequence). V shed 5 bases, J shed 3 bases, and the junction held 15 bases outside the gene matches. CDR3 size: 17 residues.

The V gene is TRBV5-1, the J gene TRBJ1-3; D unclear. V gave up 3 bases and J gave up 1 base, with 17 bases separating them. The CDR3 length is 17 residues. Germline values: CDR1 SGHRS, CDR2 YFSETQ. The chain's CDR3 is CASSSNYRRRSGNTIYF. CDR3 bases: TGCGCCAGCAGCTCGAACTACCGTCGGAGATCTGGAAACACCATATATTTT.

This clone was detected once. The rearrangement joins TRBV14 to TRBJ2-7; the D gene is possibly TRBD2 (6 bases). The V gene lost 2 bases and the J gene lost 2 bases, with 10 bases spanning the gap. This CDR3 is 14 amino acids long. In germline, CDR1 is SGHDN, CDR2 FVKESK. In DNA, the CDR3 is TGTGCCAGCAGCCAATGGGGGGTTGCCTACGAGCAGTACTTC. The encoded protein is CASSQWGVAYEQYF.

This clone has just one count. The V and J genes are TRBV9 and TRBJ2-3, with 8 bases aligning to TRBD2. The CDR3 sequence is 15 residues long. From germline, CDR1 is SGDLS and CDR2 YYNGEE. The trim removed 4 bases at V and 5 bases at J, leaving 9 bases unmatched. The CDR3, as DNA: TGTGCCAGCAGCACACGGGGGGGCCGGGTAGATACGCAGTATTTT. This gives the protein CASSTRGGRVDTQYF.